Here is one T cell receptor (beta chain) with its context. The CDR3 spans 13 residues. Germline V gene lookup returns CDR1 MNHNY and CDR2 SVGAGI (reference sequence). V was pared by 0 bases and J by 8 bases, with 10 bases between. The sample belongs to a study of T-cell memory formation after mild COVID-19. 5'RACE primed at constant segments yielded TCR alpha and TCR beta cDNA libraries bearing sample barcodes and UMIs. TCRdb called the 5' RACE reads again in MiXCR, with one record for every CDR3 protein. The data show 250,000 to 350,000 distinct CDR3 sequences, with 15% to 20% seen just once and roughly 24% held by the top ten.

The V gene is TRBV6-6, the J gene TRBJ1-2, with TRBD1 as a possible D gene (6 bases). Sequencing was performed on PBMCs or a T cell subset sorted from them (not recorded which). This TCR derives from a man between 18 and 35 years old who had mild COVID-19 (a few samples of this study predate the infection). Cell type and time point are not known. The CDR3 sequence: CASSYSQGSGYTF. The CDR3 DNA reads as TGTGCCAGCAGTTACTCCCAGGGGAGCGGCTACACCTTC.